The entry that follows covers one TCR beta chain sequence. TCRdb processed the reads anew with MiXCR; each CDR3 protein has one entry. The sample carries 350,000 to 450,000 distinct CDR3 sequences, approximately 18% recorded once. Germline CDR1 is DFQATT and CDR2 is SNEGSKA (reference sequence). The CDR3 totals 15 residues. Losses at the gene ends were 5 bases for V and 3 bases for J; bases not matched to a gene: 9. The data were taken from a study of T cell repertoires in cytomegalovirus infection. Study-wide background: It was the public TCR beta signatures that indicated both CMV infection and matching HLA type.

Material: PBMCs. This sequence was found in a human donor in good health (CMV status not recorded). Some clones in this sample may be carry-over from other donors' samples. V is TRBV20-1 and J is TRBJ2-1; 8 bases match TRBD2. As DNA, the CDR3 is TGCAGTGCTGCCGGACGGCGGGGGGTCTACAATGAGCAGTTCTTC. This sequence encodes CSAAGRRGVYNEQFF.